The 13 T cell receptor beta chains below all came from one sample that was sequenced in a study of response to subunit inactivated influenza vaccine. TCRdb passed the RT-PCR reads through MiXCR, listing each CDR3 protein once. The sample contains hundreds of thousands of distinct CDR3 sequences, approximately 14% of which appear only once. The specimen comprised PBMCs from blood, sampled roughly 15 days before vaccination. The receptors here all came from a man aged 50 or older who received an inactivated influenza vaccine.

The chain recombines TRBV12-3 or TRBV12-4 with TRBJ2-1; TRBD2 might be the D (7 bases). The CDR3 is 16 residues long. The V end was cut by 3 bases, the J end by 5 bases, with 17 bases between. CDR3 nucleotide sequence: TGTGCCAGCAGTTTCGGCGCGGGGGCCCCCCACAATGAGCAGTTCTTC. Residues: CASSFGAGAPHNEQFF.

This clonotype has more than one count but fewer than ten. The V and J genes are TRBV27 and TRBJ1-4; maybe TRBD1 (5 bases). Trimming shortened V by 5 bases and J by 8 bases, and 18 bases separated the two germline ends. Germline values: CDR1 MNHEY, CDR2 SMNVEV (reference sequence). There are 15 residues in the CDR3. Here the CDR3 DNA reads TGTGCCAGCAGTCCCCGGGGGGTCCGGGGGGAAAAACTGTTTTTT. It codes for CASSPRGVRGEKLFF.

This clonotype showed up just a few times. V and J are TRBV20-1 and TRBJ2-3; no clear D gene. This CDR3 contains 16 residues. Germline assignment: CDR1 DFQATT and CDR2 SNEGSKA (reference sequence). The germline V and J ends were trimmed by 8 bases and 2 bases, with 23 bases remaining between them. This CDR3 reads CSPRTVARTNTDTQYF. CDR3 sequence (DNA): TGCAGTCCCCGCACTGTGGCACGGACGAACACAGATACGCAGTATTTT.

This clonotype showed up many times. The chain recombines TRBV30 with TRBJ2-2, with TRBD1 identical over 8 bases. V gave up 2 bases and J gave up 3 bases; unmatched junction bases: 5. The CDR3 has 15 amino acids. CDR1 and CDR2 from the germline V gene are GTSNPN and SVGIG (reference sequence). In DNA form, the CDR3 reads TGTGCCTGGAGTTCCGGGACAGGTCACACCGGGGAGCTGTTTTTT. It yields the protein CAWSSGTGHTGELFF.

The rearrangement links TRBV20-1 to TRBJ2-3, with a possible D match to TRBD2 (6 bases). This CDR3 is built from 16 residues. Between the trimmed V and J ends, which lost 0 bases and 0 bases, there was a span of 13 bases. The germline gives CDR1 DFQATT, CDR2 SNEGSKA (reference sequence). DNA of the CDR3: TGCAGTGCTAGAGATTGGCTAGCGAGTAGCACAGATACGCAGTATTTT. This gives the protein CSARDWLASSTDTQYF.

This clonotype occurred a few times. The chain couples TRBV7-2 to TRBJ1-1; D gene ambiguous. Germline values: CDR1 SGHTA, CDR2 FQGNSA. There are 12 residues in the CDR3. Deletions cut 7 bases from V and 3 bases from J, with 9 bases between. CDR3 in amino acids: CASNGEYTEAFF. The CDR3 nucleotides read TGTGCCAGCAATGGGGAATACACTGAAGCTTTCTTT.

This clonotype has only a few counts. J is TRBJ2-2 and V is TRBV14, with TRBD2 as a possible D gene (5 bases). With 10 bases removed from V and 0 bases from J, the gap between germline ends came to 12 bases. The length of the CDR3 is 14 residues. Germline-derived CDR1 and CDR2 are SGHDN and FVKESK. CDR3 DNA: TGTGCCACCTCTGAGGGAGCGAACACCGGGGAGCTGTTTTTT. It encodes CATSEGANTGELFF.

As DNA, the CDR3 is TGTGCCAGCAGTTACTATGGAAATAGGGGTCAGTACTTC. Encoded protein: CASSYYGNRGQYF. The chain couples TRBV6-2 or TRBV6-3 to TRBJ2-4; maybe TRBD1 (5 bases). The germline V gene encodes CDR1 MNHEY and CDR2 SVGEGT. V was cut by 1 base and J by 12 bases, with 13 bases left in between. CDR3 length equals 13 residues.

The J gene is TRBJ1-2, the V gene TRBV6-1; D is uncertain. Germline lookup yields CDR1 MNHNS and CDR2 SASEGT. Trimming took 5 bases from V and 6 from J, leaving 7 bases between them. CDR3 length: 11 residues. CDR3 sequence (DNA): TGTGCCAGCAGTCGTATGGATGGCTACACCTTC. Translated, it gives CASSRMDGYTF.

This chain connects TRBV7-8 to TRBJ2-1, with TRBD2 identical over 7 bases. There are 15 residues in the CDR3. In germline, CDR1 is SGHVS, CDR2 FQNEAQ. With V trimmed by 0 bases and J by 6 bases, 5 bases remained unmatched. In DNA, the CDR3 is TGTGCCAGCAGCTTAGCGAGGACGGGAGGCAATGAGCAGTTCTTC. This translates into CASSLARTGGNEQFF.

The chain is built from TRBV4-2 and TRBJ2-2; possibly TRBD1 for D (5 bases). Looked up from germline, CDR1 is LGHNA and CDR2 is YNFKEQ. The CDR3 runs to 16 residues. Trimming left V 0 bases short and J 1 base short, with 9 bases between. The CDR3 loop is CASSQDPGMNTGELFF. The CDR3 nucleotides read TGTGCCAGCAGCCAAGATCCAGGGATGAACACCGGGGAGCTGTTTTTT.

This clonotype appeared many times. The rearrangement links TRBV24-1 to TRBJ2-5; D possibly corresponds to TRBD2 (5 bases). The germline V gene has CDR1 KGHDR and CDR2 SFDVKD. Trimming took off 3 bases at V and 2 bases at J, with 9 bases between the two ends. The CDR3 runs 14 residues. CDR3 nucleotides: TGTGCCACCAGTGATCGGGATGCTCAAGAGACCCAGTACTTC. Its protein is CATSDRDAQETQYF.

The chain joins TRBV5-6 to TRBJ2-3; a possible D gene is TRBD2 (6 bases). This CDR3 has 14 residues. Per germline, CDR1 SGHDT and CDR2 YYEEEE. Trimming took off 4 bases at V and 5 bases at J, with 14 bases between the two ends. CDR3 nucleotides: TGTGCCAGCAGCCGAGGCGGGGAGGTAGATACGCAGTATTTT. Translation gives CASSRGGEVDTQYF. Supplemented by reference TRBV5-6 and TRBJ2-3, the full variable domain reads DAGVTQSPTHLIKTRGQQVTLRCSPKSGHDTVSWYQQALGQGPQFIFQYYEEEERQRGNFPDRFSGHQFPNYSSELNVNALLLGDSALYLCASSRGGEVDTQYFGPGTRLTVL.